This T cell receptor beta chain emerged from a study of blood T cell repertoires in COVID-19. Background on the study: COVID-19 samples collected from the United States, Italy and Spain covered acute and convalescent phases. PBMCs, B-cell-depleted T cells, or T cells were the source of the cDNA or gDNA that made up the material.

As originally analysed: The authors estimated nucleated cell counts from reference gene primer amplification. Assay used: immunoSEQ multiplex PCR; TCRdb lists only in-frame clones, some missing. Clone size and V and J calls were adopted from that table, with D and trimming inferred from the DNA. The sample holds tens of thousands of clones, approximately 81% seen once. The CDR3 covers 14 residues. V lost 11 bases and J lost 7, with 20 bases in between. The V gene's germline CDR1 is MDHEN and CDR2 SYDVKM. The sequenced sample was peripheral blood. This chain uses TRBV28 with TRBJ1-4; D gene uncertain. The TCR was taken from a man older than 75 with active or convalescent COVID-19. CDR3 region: CALSGSGNTEKLFF. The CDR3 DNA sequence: TGTGCCCTTAGTGGGTCGGGGAATACTGAAAAACTGTTTTTT.